The subject of this entry is one T cell receptor beta chain. Regions amplified from RNA transcripts were the TCR beta CDR3 regions. First-round RT-PCR of the TCR CDR3 relied on the HTBI primer set. MiXCR, applied by TCRdb to the multiplex PCR reads, yields one record per CDR3 protein. The sample records hundreds of thousands of distinct CDR3 sequences, 16% being singletons. The entry originates in a study of T cells in Graves' hyperthyroidism and ophthalmopathy. This CDR3 has 15 amino acids. Deletions cut 3 bases from V and 3 bases from J, with 11 bases between. Looked up from germline, CDR1 is MGHRA and CDR2 is YSYEKL. Graves' hyperthyroidism is called stable when ophthalmopathy does not progress within 18 months. Each 10 ml fresh peripheral blood draw supplied the PBMCs.

Sequencing input: blood. J is TRBJ1-4 and V is TRBV4-1, with D tentatively TRBD1 (6 bases). The clonotype comes from a woman in her late teens or twenties with Graves' hyperthyroidism. CDR3 loop: CASSQNRAANEKLFF. The CDR3 DNA follows: TGCGCCAGCAGCCAGAACAGGGCGGCTAATGAAAAACTGTTTTTT.